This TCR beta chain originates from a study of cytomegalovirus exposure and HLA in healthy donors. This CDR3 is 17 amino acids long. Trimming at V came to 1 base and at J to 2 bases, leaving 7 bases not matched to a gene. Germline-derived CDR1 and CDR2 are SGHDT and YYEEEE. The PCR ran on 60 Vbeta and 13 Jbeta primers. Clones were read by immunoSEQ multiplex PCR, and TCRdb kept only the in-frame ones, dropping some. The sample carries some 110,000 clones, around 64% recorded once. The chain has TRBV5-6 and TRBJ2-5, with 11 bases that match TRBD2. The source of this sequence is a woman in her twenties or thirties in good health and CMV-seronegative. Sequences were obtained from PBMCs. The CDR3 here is CASSLKGLAEPQETQYF. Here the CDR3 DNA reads TGTGCCAGCAGCTTGAAGGGACTAGCGGAGCCACAAGAGACCCAGTACTTC.